These T cell receptor beta chains were read from a single sample in a study of T cells in Graves' hyperthyroidism and ophthalmopathy. MiXCR, run by TCRdb on the multiplex PCR reads, gives a single entry per CDR3 protein. Altogether 480,000 or so distinct CDR3 sequences are present, roughly 14% being singletons, with the ten largest covering 17%. The sequenced material came from blood. These TCRs come from a woman between 18 and 29 years old with Graves' hyperthyroidism. The CDR3 runs from the conserved cysteine through the conserved F or W. A D gene is named only where the DNA matches it firmly. Clone size is stated in some rows and not others, as once, few, many or a class when expanded.

>TRBJ2-4|-|-|TRBV6-1
TGTGCCAGCAGTTTTCGAAGCGTAGCCAAAAACATTCAGTACTTC
CASSFRSVAKNIQYF
>TRBJ2-1|-|many|TRBV6-1
TGTGCCAGCGGATCGGGGGGCCCCGCCAATGAGCAGTTCTTC
CASGSGGPANEQFF
>TRBJ2-2|-|many|TRBV5-1
TGCGCCAGCAGGGATGAGAACACCGGGGAGCTGTTTTTT
CASRDENTGELFF
>TRBJ2-2|TRBD2|many|TRBV12-3/TRBV12-4
TGTGCCAGCAGAATCGCCGGGACTAGCATTTCCGGGGAGCTGTTTTTT
CASRIAGTSISGELFF
>TRBJ1-3|-|few|TRBV29-1
TGCAGCGTTGGAACCAGACGAAACACCATATATTTT
CSVGTRRNTIYF
>TRBJ2-2|-|-|TRBV5-8
TGTGCCAGCAGCCACAAGGGCTTCACCGGGGAGCTGTTTTTT
CASSHKGFTGELFF
>TRBJ2-1|TRBD1|few|TRBV12-3/TRBV12-4
TGTGCCAGCAGTTTTAAAGGGGGCGACTACAATGAGCAGTTCTTC
CASSFKGGDYNEQFF
>TRBJ1-1|-|many|TRBV11-2
TGTGCCAGCAGCCAAGCCTCCCTCTATGTTCCGAACACTGAAGCTTTCTTT
CASSQASLYVPNTEAFF
>TRBJ2-4|TRBD1|few|TRBV13
TGTGCCAGCAGCCTGGGGACAGGGGATAGGAACATTCAGTACTTC
CASSLGTGDRNIQYF
>TRBJ2-1|TRBD2|-|TRBV20-1
TGCAGTGCTAGACCGGCGGGAGGGAGACAAAATGAGCAGTTCTTC
CSARPAGGRQNEQFF
>TRBJ2-7|TRBD2|many|TRBV5-1
TGCGCCAGCAGCCTTAGCGGGAGGGCCAATGGGAACGAGCAGTACTTC
CASSLSGRANGNEQYF